This T cell receptor beta chain was identified in a study of T-cell reconstitution after alpha-beta-depleted transplantation in children. The TCRbeta library was prepared with unique molecular identifiers. MiXCR, run by TCRdb on the PCR reads, gives a single entry per CDR3 protein. Among 280,000 or so distinct CDR3 sequences, roughly 11% were seen once, and the ten largest hold around a quarter. Study results and limitations: By about two months after transplant, alpha-beta T cells reportedly arose from several hundred graft clones that had expanded.

Per germline, CDR1 MGHRA and CDR2 YSYEKL. The CDR3 covers 16 residues. Turning to this clonotype: Its antigen is not known. A read error may be the cause here, since a much bigger clone is one base away.

The sample was peripheral blood, taken 180 days after TCRalphabeta/CD19-depleted stem cell transplant. The rearrangement joins TRBV4-1 to TRBJ1-4; 10 nucleotides agree with TRBD1. This clonotype originated in a male patient aged 2 to 9 who had a stem cell transplant for chronic granulomatous disease, so the T cells may come from the graft donor. The CDR3, as DNA: TGCGTCAGCAGCCAAGGGATCGGGACAGGGGACGAAAAACTGTTTTTT. Its protein product is CVSSQGIGTGDEKLFF.